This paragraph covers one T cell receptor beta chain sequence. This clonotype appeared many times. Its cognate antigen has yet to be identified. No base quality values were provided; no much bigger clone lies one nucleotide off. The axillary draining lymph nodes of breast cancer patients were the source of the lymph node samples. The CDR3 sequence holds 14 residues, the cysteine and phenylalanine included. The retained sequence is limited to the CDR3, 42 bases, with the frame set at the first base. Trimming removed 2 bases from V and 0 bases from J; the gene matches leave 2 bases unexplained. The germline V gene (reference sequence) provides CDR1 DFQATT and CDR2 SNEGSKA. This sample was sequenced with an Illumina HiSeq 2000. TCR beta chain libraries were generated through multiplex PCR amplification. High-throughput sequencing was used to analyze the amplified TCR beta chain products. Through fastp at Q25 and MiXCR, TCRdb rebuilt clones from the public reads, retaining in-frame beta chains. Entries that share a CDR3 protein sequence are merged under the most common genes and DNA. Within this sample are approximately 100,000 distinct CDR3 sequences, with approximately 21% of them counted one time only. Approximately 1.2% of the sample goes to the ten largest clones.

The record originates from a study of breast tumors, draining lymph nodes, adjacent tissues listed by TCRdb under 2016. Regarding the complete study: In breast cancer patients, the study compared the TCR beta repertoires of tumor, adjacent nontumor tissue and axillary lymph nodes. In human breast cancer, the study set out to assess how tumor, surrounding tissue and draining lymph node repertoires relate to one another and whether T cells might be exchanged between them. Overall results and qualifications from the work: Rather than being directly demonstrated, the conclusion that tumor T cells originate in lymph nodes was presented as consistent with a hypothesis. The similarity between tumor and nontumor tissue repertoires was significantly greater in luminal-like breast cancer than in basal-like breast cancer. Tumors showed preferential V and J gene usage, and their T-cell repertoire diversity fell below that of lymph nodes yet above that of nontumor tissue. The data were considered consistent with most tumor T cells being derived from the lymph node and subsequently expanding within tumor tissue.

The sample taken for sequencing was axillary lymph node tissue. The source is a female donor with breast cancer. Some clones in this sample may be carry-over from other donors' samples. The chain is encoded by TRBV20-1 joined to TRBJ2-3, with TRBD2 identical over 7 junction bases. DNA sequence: TGCAGTGCTAGAACTAGCGCAAGCACAGATACGCAGTATTTT. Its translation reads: CSARTSASTDTQYF.